This passage covers 29 T cell receptor beta chains from one sample sequenced in a study of T cell responses to AZD1222 COVID-19 vaccine. TCRdb's table, derived via immunoSEQ multiplex PCR, lists solely in-frame clones and lacks some. This table has approximately 150,000 clones, roughly nine tenths appearing once. The specimen was peripheral blood, collected on day 0 of AZD1222 vaccination. These receptors originate from an adult in good health.

This chain joins TRBV6-1 and TRBJ2-4, with D perhaps TRBD1 (6 bases). The CDR3 runs to 17 residues. From germline, CDR1 is MNHNS and CDR2 SASEGT. V was shortened by 1 base and J by 0 bases, with 13 bases between the two germline ends. The CDR3 here is CASSEVRQGLAKNIQYF. In DNA form, the CDR3 reads TGTGCCAGCAGTGAAGTTAGGCAGGGGCTAGCCAAAAACATTCAGTACTTC.

The CDR3 loop is CASSFVKNEKLFF. CDR3 coding DNA: TGTGCCAGCAGTTTTGTGAAAAATGAAAAACTGTTTTTT. The rearrangement joins TRBV27 to TRBJ1-4; D remains ambiguous. This CDR3 contains 13 residues. Trimming shortened V by 3 bases and J by 5 bases, and 7 bases separated the two germline ends. Germline CDR1 MNHEY, CDR2 SMNVEV (reference sequence).

V gene TRBV7-2 combines with J gene TRBJ2-2; D ambiguous. The CDR3 runs 14 residues. Germline loops: CDR1 SGHTA, CDR2 FQGNSA. V was pared by 6 bases and J by 4 bases, with 12 bases between. The CDR3 loop is CASRLSAATGELFF. CDR3 sequence (DNA): TGTGCCAGCAGATTAAGCGCGGCCACCGGGGAGCTGTTTTTT.

V is TRBV28 and J is TRBJ2-7, with D hard to call. CDR1 is MDHEN and CDR2 is SYDVKM in the germline V gene. Between the trimmed V and J ends, which lost 3 bases and 6 bases, there was a span of 15 bases. This CDR3 is built from 14 residues. As DNA, the CDR3 is TGTGCCAGCAGTTTGGGCACCTGGGATCGCGAGCAGTACTTC. Amino acids: CASSLGTWDREQYF.

The chain has TRBV5-6 and TRBJ1-2; D is unclear. Germline CDR1 is SGHDT and CDR2 is YYEEEE. V was trimmed by 0 bases and J by 7 bases, leaving 19 bases between them. The CDR3 sequence is 16 residues long. Here the CDR3 reads CASSLGSTQSSRGYTF. The DNA for the CDR3 is TGTGCCAGCAGCTTGGGTTCGACCCAATCTTCCCGTGGCTACACCTTC. The full variable domain, in which reference TRBV5-6 and TRBJ1-2 provide the parts outside the CDR3, is DAGVTQSPTHLIKTRGQQVTLRCSPKSGHDTVSWYQQALGQGPQFIFQYYEEEERQRGNFPDRFSGHQFPNYSSELNVNALLLGDSALYLCASSLGSTQSSRGYTFGSGTRLTVV.

This clone has a single count. This chain uses TRBV6-2 or TRBV6-3 with TRBJ1-2; perhaps TRBD1 as D (5 bases). V was cut by 0 bases and J by 5 bases, with 13 bases left in between. This CDR3 contains 15 residues. Germline V gives CDR1 MNHEY, CDR2 SVGEGT. The CDR3 nucleotides are TGTGCCAGCAGTTACTCGAGGGGTAATGGATATGGCTACACCTTC. It is translated as CASSYSRGNGYGYTF.

This clone came up a few times. The V gene is TRBV11-2, the J gene TRBJ2-7; no definite D call. The CDR3 contains 14 residues. The germline V gene encodes CDR1 SGHAT and CDR2 FQNNGV. Trimming took off 1 base at V and 1 base at J, with 8 bases between the two ends. The CDR3 is CASSLGHGSYEQYF. For the CDR3, the DNA is TGTGCCAGCAGCTTAGGACACGGATCCTACGAGCAGTACTTC.

The CDR3 nucleotides read TGCGCCAGCAGCTGGGACTGGGACAATGGCTACACCTTC. Translation: CASSWDWDNGYTF. This sequence joins TRBV5-1 and TRBJ1-2; the D gene is possibly TRBD1 (6 bases). The ends were cut back, 3 bases at V and 6 bases at J, with 12 bases in the middle. Germline values: CDR1 SGHRS, CDR2 YFSETQ. There are 13 residues in the CDR3. Drawing the rest from reference TRBV5-1 and TRBJ1-2, the complete variable domain is KAGVTQTPRYLIKTRGQQVTLSCSPISGHRSVSWYQQTPGQGLQFLFEYFSETQRNKGNFPGRFSGRQFSNSRSEMNVSTLELGDSALYLCASSWDWDNGYTFGSGTRLTVV.

The V and J genes are TRBV5-8 and TRBJ2-3, with 7 bases fitting TRBD2. The germline CDR1 and CDR2 sequences are SGHTS and YDEGEE. The CDR3 extends over 15 amino acids. The ends lost 1 base at V and 0 bases at J; junction bases unmatched: 2. CDR3 loop: CASSLIAGSTDTQYF. The DNA of the CDR3 is TGTGCCAGCAGCTTGATAGCGGGTAGCACAGATACGCAGTATTTT.

This clone was seen just once. The CDR3 DNA follows: TGTGCCAGCAGTGAAGGGGTAGTCCGGGGCTCAGATACGCAGTATTTT. As protein: CASSEGVVRGSDTQYF. The chain has TRBV25-1 and TRBJ2-3; D could derive from TRBD1 or TRBD2 (5 bases each). Trimming removed 2 bases at V and 4 bases at J, with 16 bases between. This CDR3 contains 16 residues. Germline CDR1 reads MGHDK; CDR2 reads SYGVNS.

The J gene is TRBJ2-1, the V gene TRBV2; 9 bases are shared with TRBD2. Germline CDR1 and CDR2: SNHLY and FYNNEI. V gave up 3 bases and J gave up 7 bases; unmatched junction bases: 7. The CDR3 is 15 residues long. CDR3 loop: CASSDWAGGPNEQFF. DNA of the CDR3: TGTGCCAGCAGTGATTGGGCGGGAGGGCCGAATGAGCAGTTCTTC.

V and J are TRBV24-1 and TRBJ2-3; 7 positions match TRBD2. The germline V gene encodes CDR1 KGHDR and CDR2 SFDVKD. The ends lost 3 bases at V and 2 bases at J; junction bases unmatched: 4. This CDR3 has 15 amino acids. The CDR3 loop reads CATSDLSGDTDTQYF. Written as DNA, the CDR3 is TGTGCCACCAGTGATCTAAGCGGGGACACAGATACGCAGTATTTT.

This rearrangement joins TRBV7-2 to TRBJ1-1; a possible D gene is TRBD1 (5 bases). The CDR3 is 16 amino acids. Germline V lookup: CDR1 SGHTA, CDR2 FQGNSA. V lost 4 bases to trimming and J lost 5 bases, with 20 bases between them. CDR3: CASSSHGRGTSTEAFF. DNA of the CDR3: TGTGCCAGCAGCTCACATGGGCGGGGGACTAGTACTGAAGCTTTCTTT.

V usage is TRBV5-4 and J usage is TRBJ1-1; D gene ambiguous. Germline lookup yields CDR1 SGHNT and CDR2 YYREEE (reference sequence). Trimming left V 4 bases short and J 0 bases short, with 7 bases between. This CDR3 contains 13 residues. The CDR3 here is CASSRELNTEAFF. CDR3 nucleotide sequence: TGTGCCAGCAGCCGGGAATTGAACACTGAAGCTTTCTTT. Supplemented by reference TRBV5-4 and TRBJ1-1, the full variable domain reads ETGVTQSPTHLIKTRGQQVTLRCSSQSGHNTVSWYQQALGQGPQFIFQYYREEENGRGNFPPRFSGLQFPNYSSELNVNALELDDSALYLCASSRELNTEAFFGQGTRLTVV.

The genes are TRBV24-1 and TRBJ1-2; 8 nucleotides align to TRBD1. The CDR3 sequence is 11 residues long. CDR1 KGHDR and CDR2 SFDVKD come from the germline V gene. Trimming took 11 bases from V and 8 from J; bases not matched to a gene: 6. The CDR3 here is CAIGTGSGYTF. The CDR3 region has the DNA TGTGCCATCGGGACAGGATCCGGCTACACCTTC.

The V and J genes are TRBV29-1 and TRBJ2-5; D gene uncertain. Looked up from germline, CDR1 is SQVTM and CDR2 is ANQGSEA. The CDR3 spans 11 residues. V was trimmed by 7 bases and J by 5 bases, leaving 11 bases between them. The CDR3 loop is CSARKVETQYF. For the CDR3, the DNA is TGCAGCGCCCGGAAGGTGGAGACCCAGTACTTC.

The gene calls are TRBV29-1 and TRBJ2-7, with 7 bases matching TRBD1. The trim removed 4 bases at V and 3 bases at J, leaving 12 bases unmatched. The CDR3 is 15 amino acids. Germline V gene sequence: CDR1 SQVTM, CDR2 ANQGSEA. Written as DNA, the CDR3 is TGCAGCGTTGTGGGCTCGACAGGGAATCTCTACGAGCAGTACTTC. The encoded protein is CSVVGSTGNLYEQYF.

This clone was observed once. This rearrangement joins TRBV7-2 to TRBJ1-2; D is ambiguous. The ends were cut back, 5 bases at V and 4 bases at J, with 17 bases in the middle. CDR3 length: 15 residues. Germline-derived CDR1 and CDR2 are SGHTA and FQGNSA. The DNA of the CDR3 is TGTGCCAGCAGCCCCGAAGGACGGTTGCTCTATGGCTACACCTTC. Translation gives CASSPEGRLLYGYTF.

V and J are TRBV10-1 and TRBJ2-4, with TRBD2 as a possible D gene (6 bases). This CDR3 is 15 amino acids long. Trimming cost V 8 bases and J 1 base, with 15 bases left between them. CDR1 is WNHNN and CDR2 is SYGVQD in the germline V gene (reference sequence). The CDR3 bases are TGCGCCAGCGCCACAAGCGGGCGGGCCAAAAACATTCAGTACTTC. Amino acid sequence: CASATSGRAKNIQYF.

The chain combines TRBV6-5 with TRBJ1-2; TRBD1 is a possible D gene (5 bases). The CDR3 spans 14 residues. Germline lookup yields CDR1 MNHEY and CDR2 SVGAGI. Trimming removed 6 bases from V and 4 bases from J, with 15 bases in between. The CDR3: CASRSGDGPYGYTF. DNA for the CDR3: TGTGCCAGCAGATCCGGGGACGGCCCCTATGGCTACACCTTC.

This chain connects TRBV18 to TRBJ2-5; D possibly matches TRBD1 or TRBD2 (6 bases each). The CDR3 sequence is 19 residues long. Germline loops: CDR1 KGHSH, CDR2 LQKENI. V dropped 3 bases and J dropped 2 bases, with 25 bases sitting between them. The DNA for the CDR3 is TGTGCCAGCTCACCCAACCCGGGGGCCGGCTTCCCCTCTCAAGAGACCCAGTACTTC. Amino acid sequence: CASSPNPGAGFPSQETQYF.

V gene TRBV10-2 combines with J gene TRBJ2-5; 12 bases line up with TRBD2. V was clipped by 6 bases and J by 5 bases; unmatched bases: 4. This CDR3 is built from 14 residues. Germline CDR1 and CDR2: WSHSY and SAAADI. This chain's CDR3 is CASSTSGGRETQYF. The DNA of the CDR3 is TGCGCCAGCAGCACTAGCGGGGGGCGGGAGACCCAGTACTTC.

The chain carries TRBV2 and TRBJ1-5, with D possibly TRBD1 on 5 matching bases. V lost 6 bases and J 3 bases, leaving 15 bases between the germline ends. The germline V gene encodes CDR1 SNHLY and CDR2 FYNNEI. This CDR3 is built from 15 residues. The CDR3 reads CASRRGGLVNQPQHF. As DNA, the CDR3 is TGTGCCAGCAGGAGGGGAGGGCTCGTCAATCAGCCCCAGCATTTT. The variable domain in full, with the rest retrieved from reference TRBV2 and TRBJ1-5, is EPEVTQTPSHQVTQMGQEVILRCVPISNHLYFYWYRQILGQKVEFLVSFYNNEISEKSEIFDDQFSVERPDGSNFTLKIRSTKLEDSAMYFCASRRGGLVNQPQHFGDGTRLSIL.

The chain uses TRBV6-4 and TRBJ1-3; the D gene is possibly TRBD1 (5 bases). Germline values: CDR1 MRHNA, CDR2 SNTAGT. The CDR3 contains 17 residues. V gave up 6 bases and J gave up 0 bases, with 18 bases separating them. The CDR3 nucleotides read TGTGCCAGCAGAGTGGAGCTTGGGGGAGTCTCTGGAAACACCATATATTTT. This encodes CASRVELGGVSGNTIYF.

The chain has TRBV19 and TRBJ2-7; D gene ambiguous. Germline assignment: CDR1 LNHDA and CDR2 SQIVND (reference sequence). V lost 8 bases, J lost 2 bases, and 7 bases lay in between. The length of the CDR3 is 11 residues. The CDR3 sequence is CASGMAYEQYF. The DNA of the CDR3 is TGTGCCAGTGGCATGGCCTACGAGCAGTACTTC.

This clone was counted once. The V gene is TRBV25-1, the J gene TRBJ2-5; the D gene is possibly TRBD1 (6 bases). This CDR3 has 15 residues. V was pared by 6 bases and J by 3 bases, with 17 bases between. CDR1 is MGHDK and CDR2 is SYGVNS in the germline V gene. CDR3 DNA sequence: TGTGCCAGCAGCGCATCCGGGACAACCAAAGAGACCCAGTACTTC. It codes for CASSASGTTKETQYF.

In DNA form, the CDR3 reads TGTGCCAGCAGTTTATCCGGTCAGGGGGGGGAAAAACTGTTTTTT. Protein: CASSLSGQGGEKLFF. This sequence joins TRBV28 and TRBJ1-4; 7 bases align to TRBD1. This CDR3 has 15 residues. Losses at the gene ends were 1 base for V and 8 bases for J; bases not matched to a gene: 7. Germline loops: CDR1 MDHEN, CDR2 SYDVKM.

The chain is built from TRBV19 and TRBJ2-1; maybe TRBD1 (5 bases). From germline, CDR1 is LNHDA and CDR2 SQIVND (reference sequence). Trimming removed 1 base at V and 6 bases at J, with 10 bases between. The CDR3 has 14 residues. The CDR3 is CASSIVPGFNEQFF. For the CDR3, the DNA is TGTGCCAGTAGTATAGTACCAGGGTTCAATGAGCAGTTCTTC.

The CDR3: CASVGHISTDTQYF. Written as DNA, the CDR3 is TGTGCCAGCGTGGGTCATATTAGCACAGATACGCAGTATTTT. This chain joins TRBV18 and TRBJ2-3; D not certain. CDR3 size: 14 residues. Trimming took off 8 bases at V and 0 bases at J, with 12 bases between the two ends. Germline-derived CDR1 and CDR2 are KGHSH and LQKENI.